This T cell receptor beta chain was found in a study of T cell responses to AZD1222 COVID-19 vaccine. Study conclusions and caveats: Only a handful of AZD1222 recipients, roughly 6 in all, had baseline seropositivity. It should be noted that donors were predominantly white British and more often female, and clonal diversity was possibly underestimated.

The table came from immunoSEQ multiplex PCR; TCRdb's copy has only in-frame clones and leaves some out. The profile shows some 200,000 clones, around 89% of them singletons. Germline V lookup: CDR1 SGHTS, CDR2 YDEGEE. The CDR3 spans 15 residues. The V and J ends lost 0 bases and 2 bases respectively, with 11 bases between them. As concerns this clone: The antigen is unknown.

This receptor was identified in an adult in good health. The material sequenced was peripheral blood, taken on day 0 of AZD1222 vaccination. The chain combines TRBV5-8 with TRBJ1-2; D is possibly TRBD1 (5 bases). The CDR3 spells CASSLGSTANYGYTF. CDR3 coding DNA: TGTGCCAGCAGCTTGGGGTCGACAGCAAACTATGGCTACACCTTC.